The present entry profiles one T cell receptor (beta chain) with its context. This clone was observed a handful of times. The antigen it binds to is not known. Base qualities are not provided; no much larger clone lies one nucleotide away. For sequencing of the TCRbeta CDR3 region, genomic DNA was extracted from the sorted cells. The immunoSEQ Assay was used for sequencing of TCRbeta CDR3 regions. TCRdb provides this immuneACCESS table in a form limited to in-frame rearrangements. Some clones are lacking; in checked studies, under half of them reflect an unresolved V gene, and why the rest are absent is not known. This sample comprises some 45,000 clones, approximately 83% of them detected only once. The ten largest clonotypes hold under 15% of the sample. The sample belongs to a study of OX40 agonist ivuxolimab in advanced cancers. Notes on the research overall: Ivuxolimab, which targeted the costimulatory receptor OX40 (CD134), was an agonistic, fully human IgG2 monoclonal antibody. Intravenous ivuxolimab was administered to patients every 2 weeks at six dose levels: 0.01, 0.1, 0.3, 1.5, 3 and 10 mg/kg. Among the approximately 54 dose-escalation patients, around 19 had hepatocellular carcinoma, approximately 15 melanoma, 9 renal cell carcinoma and 9 head and neck cancer. The dose-escalation cohort was 82.7% male with a mean age of approximately 60 years, ranging from roughly 23 to 80. Prior anti-PD-1, anti-PD-L1 or anti-CTLA-4 therapy was permitted, and approximately 41% of dose-escalation patients had received checkpoint inhibitors. Partial responses occurred in three dose-escalation patients, of whom one had hepatocellular carcinoma and two had cutaneous melanoma. Peripheral TCRbeta sequencing was intended to test whether TCR sequence diversity was altered and clonal T-cell expansion was caused by ivuxolimab. The paper describes the monotherapy dose-escalation part (N = 52 patients) of the phase I trial of ivuxolimab. General conclusions and limits of the study: Antigen specificity was not determined for the clonally expanded peripheral T cells. Low levels of normalized T-cell clonal expansion were also seen in some nonresponding patients. After ivuxolimab, expanded clones were on average more numerous among CD8+ T cells than among CD4+ T cells. At doses from 0.1 to 3.0 mg/kg, clonal expansion was seen in both CD4+ and CD8+ blood T cells between baseline and week 6. In partial responders in the 0.1-3.0 mg/kg groups, normalized peripheral clonal expansion was found to be among the lowest, especially among CD8+ T cells.

The trial excluded patients who had a history of autoimmune disease or were on systemic immunosuppression. Peripheral blood for TCR sequencing was collected from all dose cohorts at baseline, on cycle 4 day 1, and on cycle 7 day 1. Samples were obtained from an open-label, multicenter, first-in-human phase I dose-escalation trial of ivuxolimab. Adults with locally advanced or metastatic head and neck squamous cell, hepatocellular, melanoma or renal cell carcinoma were enrolled in the trial. Before TCR sequencing, CD4+ T cells and CD8+ T cells were sorted from peripheral blood as separate populations. The sample was CD4+ or CD8+ T cells sorted from blood, taken in a trial of the OX40 agonist ivuxolimab. This clonotype was sampled from an adult with an advanced solid tumor such as melanoma, head and neck, liver or kidney cancer.

The DNA sequence follows: TGTGCCAGCAGACAGGGATCGGGAAACACCATATATTTT. Its translation reads: CASRQGSGNTIYF. Recombination joined TRBV7-9 with TRBJ1-3, and the D gene may be TRBD1, 6 bases matching. CDR1 SEHNR and CDR2 FQNEAQ were looked up in the germline V gene (reference sequence). V lost 6 bases and J lost 4 bases; the stretch between them is 10 bases long. Reading from cysteine to phenylalanine, the CDR3 counts 13 amino acids. Of all the DNA, just the CDR3 is kept, 39 bases in frame from base 1.